This TCR beta chain was identified during a study of blood T cell repertoires in COVID-19. On the study more broadly: Sources were T cells, B-cell-depleted T cells, or PBMCs; the material itself was cDNA or gDNA.

This clone was recorded only once. Under the authors' procedure: Estimation of nucleated cell counts relied on the amplification of reference gene primers. Method: immunoSEQ multiplex PCR; TCRdb's copy keeps in-frame clones and lacks some. D and trimming were read from the DNA, whereas the V and J calls and clone size are those reported in that table. The data show 200,000 to 250,000 clones, with around nine tenths seen just once and less than 3.5% held by the top ten. The CDR3 is 15 residues long. Trimming removed 6 bases at V and 8 bases at J, with 20 bases between. The germline gives CDR1 LNHDA, CDR2 SQIVND (reference sequence).

This chain uses TRBV19 with TRBJ2-1; tentatively, D is TRBD1 (6 bases). The source material was peripheral blood. The receptor was isolated from a woman aged 55-69 years with acute or convalescent COVID-19. CDR3 sequence: CASRPQGSAGYEQFF. The CDR3 DNA reads TGTGCCAGTAGACCACAGGGCTCGGCAGGGTATGAGCAGTTCTTC.